Sequencing of this T cell receptor (beta chain) was carried out in a study of shared clonotypes between healthy human individuals. Study results and limitations: Generation probabilities of non-shared clonotypes were lower (relative to those shared by all four donors).

This CDR3 spans 15 amino acids. V was pared by 0 bases and J by 6 bases, with 10 bases between. Germline loops: CDR1 SGDLS, CDR2 YYNGEE. Produced via immunoSEQ multiplex PCR; TCRdb's table is partial and in-frame only. The table includes more than 2 million clones, approximately 94% detected once. Worth noting for this clone: Its antigen is unidentified.

CD8 cells regarded as naive lacked CD45RO, were positively chosen for CCR7, and omitted terminally differentiated effector memory CD45RA+ cells. There were no recent acute infections or vaccinations among the donors, who were healthy HIV-negative adults. Sequences were obtained from naive CD8+ T cells sorted from blood. This sequence originates from a man aged 18-30 years in good health. The rearrangement links TRBV9 to TRBJ1-6, with D maybe TRBD1 (5 bases). The CDR3 DNA sequence: TGTGCCAGCAGCGTAGCTGGGACGCCTAATTCACCCCTCCACTTT. Amino acid sequence: CASSVAGTPNSPLHF.